The 21 T cell receptor beta chains below come from one sample, sequenced in a study of blood T cell repertoires in COVID-19. Sequenced by immunoSEQ multiplex PCR; TCRdb stores in-frame clones only, minus some. The sample lists around 260,000 clones, 87% seen once, with roughly 1.6% in the top ten. Material: peripheral blood. These receptors originate from a woman aged 35 to 49 who had recovered from COVID-19.

The V and J genes are TRBV29-1 and TRBJ2-2, with 7 bases lining up with TRBD1. The CDR3 length is 14 residues. V lost 8 bases to trimming and J lost 5 bases; unmatched junction nucleotides: 11. The germline V gene encodes CDR1 SQVTM and CDR2 ANQGSEA. The CDR3 nucleotides are TGCAGCTTTAGAGAGACAGGGCTAACCGGGGAGCTGTTTTTT. As protein: CSFRETGLTGELFF.

The V call is TRBV5-4, the J call TRBJ1-1, with 7 bases fitting TRBD1. With V trimmed by 0 bases and J by 1 base, 3 bases remained unmatched. CDR1 and CDR2 (germline): SGHNT, YYREEE (reference sequence). The CDR3 has 15 residues. The CDR3 DNA reads as TGTGCCAGCAGCTTGGCGAGGGGGCAGAACACTGAAGCTTTCTTT. This codes for CASSLARGQNTEAFF.

On this clone itself: The junction departs from germline at one end; a sequencing error may be responsible. The V and J genes are TRBV12-3 or TRBV12-4 and TRBJ1-4; D gene unclear. CDR3 size: 11 residues. The CDR3 DNA follows: TGTGCCAGCAGTCGGTCGCGTAAAACTGTTTTT. This codes for CASSRSRKTVF.

V usage is TRBV7-3 and J usage is TRBJ1-1, with D hard to call. V gave up 1 base and J gave up 5 bases, with 14 bases separating them. The V gene's germline CDR1 is SGHTA and CDR2 FQGTGA. The CDR3 has 15 amino acids. The CDR3 bases are TGTGCCAGCAGCTTAAGAGGAGGGAGCGGGACTGAAGCTTTCTTT. Translating gives CASSLRGGSGTEAFF.

The genes are TRBV7-6 and TRBJ1-2; 7 bases line up with TRBD1. Trimming took 2 bases from V and 6 from J; bases not matched to a gene: 6. Germline CDR1 is SGHVS and CDR2 is FNYEAQ. The CDR3 spans 14 residues. The CDR3 sequence: CASSLRQGEDGYTF. Written as DNA, the CDR3 is TGTGCCAGCAGCTTACGACAGGGAGAGGATGGCTACACCTTC.

Details on this clone: In the same sample, other DNA sequences code for this CDR3. The chain joins TRBV18 to TRBJ1-2; a possible D gene is TRBD1 (5 bases). With 0 bases removed from V and 0 bases from J, the gap between germline ends came to 11 bases. Germline-derived CDR1 and CDR2 are KGHSH and LQKENI. CDR3 size: 16 residues. CDR3 in DNA: TGTGCCAGCTCACCACCGGCAGGGAACCCTAACTATGGCTACACCTTC. This encodes CASSPPAGNPNYGYTF. Full variable domain (remainder filled in from reference TRBV18 and TRBJ1-2): NAGVMQNPRHLVRRRGQEARLRCSPMKGHSHVYWYRQLPEEGLKFMVYLQKENIIDESGMPKERFSAEFPKEGPSILRIQQVVRGDSAAYFCASSPPAGNPNYGYTFGSGTRLTVV.

The chain links TRBV10-3 to TRBJ2-1, with 12 bases that match TRBD2. Germline assignment: CDR1 ENHRY and CDR2 SYGVKD. The V segment lost 3 bases and the J segment 0 bases; nucleotides outside the gene matches: 12. The length of the CDR3 is 20 residues. CDR3 DNA sequence: TGTGCCATCAGTGAAGGTTTCGGACTAGCGGGGCTAAGCTCCTACAATGAGCAGTTCTTC. It yields the protein CAISEGFGLAGLSSYNEQFF.

The V and J genes are TRBV7-2 and TRBJ1-2; TRBD1 might be the D (5 bases). This CDR3 contains 16 residues. Germline V gene sequence: CDR1 SGHTA, CDR2 FQGNSA. The ends were cut back, 3 bases at V and 6 bases at J, with 20 bases in the middle. CDR3 sequence (DNA): TGTGCCAGCAGCTTTCGCAATCCGACAGTGGCGGATGGCTACACCTTC. Its translation is CASSFRNPTVADGYTF.

This rearrangement joins TRBV6-5 to TRBJ1-5; 9 nucleotides align to TRBD1. Germline loops: CDR1 MNHEY, CDR2 SVGAGI. This CDR3 comprises 15 residues. V trimming: 7 bases; J trimming: 1 base; junction bases outside the gene matches: 5. CDR3 residues: CASINRGRSNQPQHF. The CDR3 DNA reads TGTGCCAGCATAAACAGGGGGCGAAGCAATCAGCCCCAGCATTTT.

CDR3 residues: CAWSRGLLAGGYTF. CDR3 DNA: TGTGCCTGGAGTAGAGGGTTGCTAGCGGGCGGCTACACCTTC. The chain employs TRBV30 and TRBJ1-2; D is ambiguous. Trimming shortened V by 2 bases and J by 8 bases, and 18 bases separated the two germline ends. CDR3 size: 14 residues. CDR1 is GTSNPN and CDR2 is SVGIG in the germline V gene (reference sequence). The variable domain in full, completed from reference TRBV30 and TRBJ1-2, reads SQTIHQWPATLVQPVGSPLSLECTVEGTSNPNLYWYRQAAGRGLQLLFYSVGIGQISSEVPQNLSASRPQDRQFILSSKKLLLSDSGFYLCAWSRGLLAGGYTFGSGTRLTVV.

This rearrangement joins TRBV4-1 to TRBJ1-4, with 9 bases that match TRBD1. V shed 6 bases and J 5 bases; nucleotides not matched to a gene: 7. The germline V gene has CDR1 MGHRA and CDR2 YSYEKL. The CDR3 is 15 amino acids. In DNA form, the CDR3 reads TGCGCCAGCAGTTTTAGGACAGGGGTGAATGAAAAACTGTTTTTT. Its translation: CASSFRTGVNEKLFF.

This chain links TRBV3-1 (or the pseudogene TRBV3-2) with TRBJ1-2; D perhaps matches TRBD1 (5 bases). From germline, CDR1 is LGHDT and CDR2 YNNKEL (reference sequence). CDR3 length equals 15 residues. V lost 1 base, J lost 8 bases, and 17 bases lay in between. The CDR3 region is CASSQGNGWRGGYTF. The CDR3 bases are TGTGCCAGCAGCCAAGGAAACGGGTGGAGGGGCGGCTACACCTTC.

This clone was observed a single time. At one boundary the junction diverges from the germline segment, which might be a read error. The chain joins TRBV4-1 to TRBJ1-5, with D unresolved. The CDR3 runs 13 residues. The V gene's germline CDR1 is MGHRA and CDR2 YSYEKL. CDR3 loop: CASSQEVNRPQHF. In nucleotides, the CDR3 is TGCGCCAGCAGCCAGGAGGTAAATCGGCCCCAGCATTTT.

CDR3 nucleotides: TGTGCCAGCAGCCGAGAGGGGCCGTTTAACTCCTATAATTCACCCCTCCACTTT. As protein: CASSREGPFNSYNSPLHF. The chain recombines TRBV3-1 (or the pseudogene TRBV3-2) with TRBJ1-6, with D tentatively TRBD1 (5 bases). CDR1 and CDR2 (germline): LGHDT, YNNKEL (reference sequence). This CDR3 has 18 amino acids. Trimming stripped 4 bases from V and 0 bases from J, with 16 bases between.

In nucleotides, the CDR3 is TGTGCCAGCAGTGAACTGAGGCATGCCGAGCAGTACTTC. This encodes CASSELRHAEQYF. The V call is TRBV6-1, the J call TRBJ2-7; D call uncertain. Looked up from germline, CDR1 is MNHNS and CDR2 is SASEGT. V dropped 2 bases and J dropped 6 bases, with 11 bases sitting between them. This CDR3 has 13 residues.

The sample holds one count of this clone. This rearrangement joins TRBV30 to TRBJ2-5; 8 bases agree with TRBD2. The CDR3 extends over 13 amino acids. Germline CDR1 and CDR2: GTSNPN and SVGIG (reference sequence). J gave up 4 bases and V 1 base, and 2 bases lay outside the gene matches. The CDR3 nucleotides read TGTGCCTGGAGTGGAGCGGGGGTAGAGACCCAGTACTTC. As protein: CAWSGAGVETQYF.

This chain joins TRBV7-2 and TRBJ2-5; TRBD1 agrees at 11 bases. J was trimmed by 5 bases and V by 4 bases; bases with no gene match: 12. Germline values: CDR1 SGHTA, CDR2 FQGNSA. There are 17 residues in the CDR3. The CDR3 bases are TGTGCCAGCAGCTCCATCGGGACAGGGGGTGACTTGGAGACCCAGTACTTC. Translating gives CASSSIGTGGDLETQYF.

V is TRBV7-2 and J is TRBJ1-1; D remains unclear. The CDR3 contains 14 residues. Germline-derived CDR1 and CDR2 are SGHTA and FQGNSA. V was cut by 6 bases and J by 6 bases, with 17 bases left in between. CDR3 sequence: CASRDRRSIPEAFF. CDR3 DNA sequence: TGTGCCAGCAGGGATCGGAGATCCATCCCTGAAGCTTTCTTT.

The chain employs TRBV11-2 and TRBJ1-2; D may be TRBD1 (5 bases). With 7 bases removed from V and 4 bases from J, the gap between germline ends came to 16 bases. This CDR3 region has 14 residues. The germline CDR1 and CDR2 sequences are SGHAT and FQNNGV. CDR3 amino acids: CASTPGPGIYGYTF. CDR3 DNA: TGTGCCAGCACCCCCGGTCCAGGGATCTATGGCTACACCTTC.

V is TRBV27 and J is TRBJ2-7; D may be TRBD1 (6 bases). The V end lost 6 bases, the J end lost 3 bases, and 12 bases lay between the germline ends. Looked up from germline, CDR1 is MNHEY and CDR2 is SMNVEV (reference sequence). The CDR3 has 13 amino acids. The CDR3, as DNA: TGTGCCAGCAGAATGGACAGTTTCTACGAGCAGTACTTC. Its translation: CASRMDSFYEQYF.

The rearrangement uses TRBV27 and TRBJ1-1; 10 nucleotides match TRBD1. Germline loops: CDR1 MNHEY, CDR2 SMNVEV (reference sequence). J lost 3 bases, V lost 3 bases, and 4 bases had no gene match. This CDR3 spans 15 amino acids. CDR3 loop: CASSFRQGADTEAFF. For the CDR3, the DNA is TGTGCCAGCAGTTTTCGACAGGGGGCGGACACTGAAGCTTTCTTT.